These T cell receptor beta chains were read from a single sample in a study of shared clonotypes between healthy human individuals. Only in-frame clones appear in the TCRdb table, and some are missing; sequencing was by immunoSEQ multiplex PCR. The table shows around 940,000 clones, with over 75% occurring only once. Sequenced: memory CD4+ T cells sorted from blood. Every receptor here comes from a man younger than 30 in good health. The CDR3 runs from the conserved cysteine through the conserved F or W. The D gene is left open where the match is weak.

D: .
V: TRBV7-2
J: TRBJ2-7
CDR3: CASSLTGLSIEQYF

D: .
V: TRBV5-6
J: TRBJ2-5
CDR3: CASSLGGASWQETQYF

D: TRBD2
V: TRBV7-7
J: TRBJ2-7
CDR3: CASSLPPTSGEPYEQYF

D: .
V: TRBV7-6
J: TRBJ1-5
CDR3: CASSLAQAAWVDNQPQHF

D: .
V: TRBV10-2
J: TRBJ2-2
CDR3: CASQVDFSGELFF

D: TRBD1
V: TRBV19
J: TRBJ1-2
CDR3: CASSIKGGQNYGYTF

D: TRBD2
V: TRBV28
J: TRBJ2-1
CDR3: CASLGLAGIEQFF

D: .
V: TRBV13
J: TRBJ1-1
CDR3: CASSLLRGSRDTEAFF

D: TRBD2
V: TRBV11-2
J: TRBJ2-5
CDR3: CASSSILAEQETQYF

D: .
V: TRBV30
J: TRBJ1-6
CDR3: CAWSAPGAGRNSPLHF

D: .
V: TRBV7-2
J: TRBJ2-3
CDR3: CASGSGGVSTDTQYF

D: TRBD2
V: TRBV7-2
J: TRBJ2-5
CDR3: CASSSRLAGGPKGETQYF

D: TRBD1
V: TRBV11-2
J: TRBJ2-5
CDR3: CASSLSQGGQVRETQYF

D: .
V: TRBV7-3
J: TRBJ2-6
CDR3: CASSLRTSGANVLTF

D: TRBD1
V: TRBV18
J: TRBJ1-4
CDR3: CASSPWTGIDEKLFF

D: .
V: TRBV5-1
J: TRBJ2-3
CDR3: CASSFRAGTTDTQYF

D: .
V: TRBV21-1
J: TRBJ2-5
CDR3: CASSKGRGQETQYF

D: TRBD1
V: TRBV2
J: TRBJ1-2
CDR3: CASSETGVRYGYTF

D: .
V: TRBV2
J: TRBJ1-6
CDR3: CASGEAAKSPLHF

D: .
V: TRBV19
J: TRBJ2-7
CDR3: CASSPGTIEPYEQYF

D: .
V: TRBV5-1
J: TRBJ2-3
CDR3: CASSLESGVSTDTQYF

D: TRBD1
V: TRBV5-4
J: TRBJ2-7
CDR3: CASSKGQQAYEQYF

D: .
V: TRBV5-4
J: TRBJ2-1
CDR3: CASSLGPVGNEQFF

D: .
V: TRBV7-3
J: TRBJ2-3
CDR3: CASSPGLHTDTQYF

D: TRBD1
V: TRBV5-6
J: TRBJ2-1
CDR3: CASRGRTGSTYNEQFF

D: TRBD1
V: TRBV2
J: TRBJ1-3
CDR3: CASSETGGIGNTIYF

D: .
V: TRBV15
J: TRBJ1-1
CDR3: CATSRDLSEAFF

D: .
V: TRBV10-3
J: TRBJ1-2
CDR3: CAISRGGVRDGYTF

D: TRBD2
V: TRBV5-4
J: TRBJ2-1
CDR3: CASSSGVLAGNNEQFF

D: .
V: TRBV7-2
J: TRBJ2-7
CDR3: CASSLAGQGGKQYF

D: TRBD1
V: TRBV5-1
J: TRBJ1-1
CDR3: CASTRTGETEAFF

D: .
V: TRBV27
J: TRBJ2-5
CDR3: CASSSGNQMRTQYF

D: .
V: TRBV7-2
J: TRBJ2-3
CDR3: CASSFPSTDTQYF

D: .
V: TRBV29-1
J: TRBJ1-6
CDR3: CSLTLSNSPLHF

D: TRBD1
V: TRBV5-4
J: TRBJ1-1
CDR3: CASSMEQGAGTEAFF

D: .
V: TRBV6-5
J: TRBJ2-7
CDR3: CATRRVAVPYEQYF

D: .
V: TRBV5-1
J: TRBJ2-3
CDR3: CASSLIGDTDTQYF

D: TRBD2
V: TRBV5-1
J: TRBJ2-1
CDR3: CASSLGTSVNNEQFF

D: .
V: TRBV5-1
J: TRBJ1-2
CDR3: CASSLGDTRSSGYTF

D: .
V: TRBV30
J: TRBJ1-2
CDR3: CAWSPGLRYGYTF

D: .
V: TRBV2
J: TRBJ1-5
CDR3: CASRRAGDQPQHF

D: .
V: TRBV9
J: .
CDR3: CASSVEGGPGDEQYF

D: .
V: TRBV5-4
J: TRBJ2-7
CDR3: CASSFVGARGEQYF

D: .
V: TRBV6-5
J: TRBJ1-4
CDR3: CASSYSIQGGEKLFF

D: .
V: TRBV2
J: TRBJ2-3
CDR3: CASSSLLADTQYF

D: .
V: TRBV7-2
J: TRBJ1-1
CDR3: CASSVGRNTEAFF

D: TRBD1
V: TRBV5-1
J: TRBJ1-6
CDR3: CASRAGTGVSPLHF

D: .
V: TRBV27
J: TRBJ2-3
CDR3: CASSLLYGGGWSTDTQYF

D: .
V: TRBV18
J: TRBJ1-3
CDR3: CASSPRGDGNTIYF

D: .
V: TRBV6-5
J: TRBJ2-1
CDR3: CASRPDPHPYNEQFF

D: .
V: TRBV5-1
J: TRBJ1-1
CDR3: CASSVGWGLNTEAFF

D: .
V: TRBV6-1
J: TRBJ1-4
CDR3: CASSPAGLANEKLFF

D: TRBD1
V: TRBV19
J: TRBJ1-5
CDR3: CASNRREQGRNQPQHF

D: TRBD2
V: TRBV2
J: TRBJ2-7
CDR3: CASSRILALTYEQYF

D: .
V: TRBV7-9
J: TRBJ2-7
CDR3: CASSSPKGTEQYF

D: .
V: TRBV9
J: TRBJ2-3
CDR3: CASGGTSTDTQYF

D: .
V: TRBV13
J: TRBJ1-5
CDR3: CASSLNRGQPQHF